The rows below give T cell receptor beta chains drawn from one sample of a study of shared clonotypes between healthy human individuals. Generated by immunoSEQ multiplex PCR, the TCRdb table keeps only in-frame clones and is missing some. The sample includes around 500,000 clones, almost 80% of them seen just once. The sequencing sample was made of PBMCs. The receptors were sampled from a woman in her thirties or forties in good health. Some clones in this sample may be carry-over from other donors' samples. CDR3s include the opening cysteine and the closing phenylalanine or tryptophan. Fields, in order: D gene, V gene, J gene, clone size, CDR3 protein, CDR3 DNA. D genes are given only for firm matches. Clone size is not always given. Where it is, it says once, few, many or a class for expanded clones.

D gene: TRBD2; V gene: TRBV27; J gene: TRBJ2-7; clone size: -; CDR3 protein: CATKVAGGPYEQYF; CDR3 DNA: TGTGCCACCAAGGTAGCGGGAGGCCCCTACGAGCAGTACTTC
D gene: -; V gene: TRBV19; J gene: TRBJ1-5; clone size: -; CDR3 protein: CASSSYNGDGYSNQPQHF; CDR3 DNA: TGTGCCAGTAGTTCCTATAACGGAGACGGGTATAGCAATCAGCCCCAGCATTTT
D gene: TRBD1; V gene: TRBV4-3; J gene: TRBJ2-2; clone size: -; CDR3 protein: CASSQGTGAGELFF; CDR3 DNA: TGCGCCAGCAGCCAAGGGACAGGAGCCGGGGAGCTGTTTTTT
D gene: TRBD1; V gene: TRBV29-1; J gene: TRBJ1-6; clone size: -; CDR3 protein: CSVREAGGSSPLHF; CDR3 DNA: TGCAGCGTTAGGGAGGCAGGGGGAAGTTCACCCCTCCACTTT
D gene: -; V gene: TRBV4-2; J gene: TRBJ1-1; clone size: few; CDR3 protein: CASSQGGREAFF; CDR3 DNA: TGTGCCAGCAGCCAAGGTGGTCGTGAAGCTTTCTTT
D gene: TRBD1; V gene: TRBV2; J gene: TRBJ2-2; clone size: -; CDR3 protein: CASRPGQTTTGELFF; CDR3 DNA: TGTGCCAGCAGGCCGGGACAGACTACCACCGGGGAGCTGTTTTTT
D gene: -; V gene: TRBV5-1; J gene: TRBJ2-1; clone size: -; CDR3 protein: CASSGNSGHEQFF; CDR3 DNA: TGCGCCAGCAGCGGGAATAGCGGCCATGAGCAGTTCTTC
D gene: -; V gene: TRBV5-1; J gene: TRBJ1-1; clone size: -; CDR3 protein: CASSLGTNTEAFF; CDR3 DNA: TGCGCCAGCAGCTTGGGCACGAACACTGAAGCTTTCTTT
D gene: TRBD1; V gene: TRBV5-1; J gene: TRBJ2-2; clone size: -; CDR3 protein: CASSLVTGGNTGELFF; CDR3 DNA: TGCGCCAGCAGCTTGGTGACAGGGGGTAACACCGGGGAGCTGTTTTTT
D gene: -; V gene: TRBV7-8; J gene: TRBJ1-5; clone size: -; CDR3 protein: CASSLERDQPQHF; CDR3 DNA: TGTGCCAGCAGCTTAGAGCGAGATCAGCCCCAGCATTTT
D gene: -; V gene: TRBV4-1; J gene: TRBJ1-4; clone size: -; CDR3 protein: CASSQGEGATNEKLFF; CDR3 DNA: TGCGCCAGCAGCCAAGGGGAGGGGGCAACTAATGAAAAACTGTTTTTT
D gene: -; V gene: TRBV6-4; J gene: TRBJ2-1; clone size: -; CDR3 protein: CASSEATSSYNEQFF; CDR3 DNA: TGTGCCAGCAGTGAGGCTACGAGCTCCTACAATGAGCAGTTCTTC
D gene: -; V gene: TRBV7-9; J gene: TRBJ1-4; clone size: -; CDR3 protein: CASSLGSGTSTNEKLFF; CDR3 DNA: TGTGCCAGCAGCTTAGGTAGCGGGACATCAACTAATGAAAAACTGTTTTTT
D gene: -; V gene: TRBV6-1; J gene: TRBJ2-3; clone size: -; CDR3 protein: CASSEDVRAGDTQYF; CDR3 DNA: TGTGCCAGCAGTGAAGATGTCAGGGCCGGAGATACGCAGTATTTT
D gene: -; V gene: TRBV5-4; J gene: TRBJ1-2; clone size: -; CDR3 protein: CASSPSPLQSPYGYTF; CDR3 DNA: TGTGCCAGCAGCCCGTCACCACTACAGAGCCCCTATGGCTACACCTTC
D gene: TRBD2; V gene: TRBV10-2; J gene: TRBJ2-7; clone size: -; CDR3 protein: CASTSGSSYEQYF; CDR3 DNA: TGCGCCAGCACGAGCGGGAGCTCCTACGAGCAGTACTTC
D gene: TRBD2; V gene: TRBV28; J gene: TRBJ2-1; clone size: -; CDR3 protein: CASSLLTSGLNEQFF; CDR3 DNA: TGTGCCAGCAGTTTACTTACTAGCGGCCTCAATGAGCAGTTCTTC
D gene: -; V gene: TRBV18; J gene: TRBJ2-1; clone size: -; CDR3 protein: CASSPSINSYNEQFF; CDR3 DNA: TGTGCCAGCTCACCATCTATAAACTCCTACAATGAGCAGTTCTTC
D gene: -; V gene: TRBV7-8; J gene: TRBJ1-1; clone size: -; CDR3 protein: CASSTRTANTEAFF; CDR3 DNA: TGTGCCAGCAGCACCCGGACAGCGAACACTGAAGCTTTCTTT
D gene: -; V gene: TRBV4-1; J gene: TRBJ2-5; clone size: -; CDR3 protein: CASSQPPGTVQETQYF; CDR3 DNA: TGCGCCAGCAGCCAACCACCTGGGACGGTCCAAGAGACCCAGTACTTC
D gene: -; V gene: TRBV6-5; J gene: TRBJ1-1; clone size: -; CDR3 protein: CASRKEILNTEAFF; CDR3 DNA: TGTGCCAGCAGGAAGGAGATTCTGAACACTGAAGCTTTCTTT
D gene: -; V gene: TRBV5-1; J gene: TRBJ2-7; clone size: -; CDR3 protein: CASSLSTRPFSYEQYF; CDR3 DNA: TGCGCCAGCAGCTTGTCCACACGACCCTTCTCCTACGAGCAGTACTTC
D gene: -; V gene: TRBV6-4; J gene: TRBJ1-2; clone size: -; CDR3 protein: CASSDGSEGGGGYTF; CDR3 DNA: TGTGCCAGCAGTGACGGATCGGAGGGGGGCGGAGGCTACACCTTC
D gene: -; V gene: TRBV11-1; J gene: TRBJ1-1; clone size: -; CDR3 protein: CASSLVRREAGTEAFF; CDR3 DNA: TGTGCCAGCAGCTTAGTGAGGCGGGAGGCGGGCACTGAAGCTTTCTTT
D gene: -; V gene: TRBV21-1; J gene: TRBJ2-5; clone size: many; CDR3 protein: CASSTTAGTGWSPTETQYF; CDR3 DNA: TGTGCCAGCAGCACCACGGCCGGGACAGGGTGGTCCCCAACGGAGACCCAGTACTTC
D gene: -; V gene: TRBV18; J gene: TRBJ2-2; clone size: -; CDR3 protein: CASSPVVAENTGELFF; CDR3 DNA: TGTGCCAGCTCACCAGTGGTAGCGGAGAACACCGGGGAGCTGTTTTTT
D gene: TRBD1; V gene: TRBV28; J gene: TRBJ2-7; clone size: once; CDR3 protein: CASRRTGGISYEQYF; CDR3 DNA: TGTGCCAGCAGGCGCACAGGGGGCATCTCCTACGAGCAGTACTTC
D gene: -; V gene: TRBV6-5; J gene: TRBJ2-5; clone size: -; CDR3 protein: CASRRGSPETQYF; CDR3 DNA: TGTGCCAGCAGGAGGGGGTCCCCGGAGACCCAGTACTTC
D gene: TRBD2; V gene: TRBV5-1; J gene: TRBJ2-7; clone size: once; CDR3 protein: CASSLEVGRFSDF; CDR3 DNA: TGCGCCAGCAGCTTGGAAGTCGGGAGGTTCTCCGACTTC
D gene: -; V gene: TRBV10-1; J gene: TRBJ2-3; clone size: once; CDR3 protein: CASSEPPRLANTDTQYF; CDR3 DNA: TGCGCCAGCAGTGAGCCCCCCCGGCTAGCGAACACAGATACGCAGTATTTT
D gene: -; V gene: TRBV5-1; J gene: TRBJ2-3; clone size: -; CDR3 protein: CASSPKRPPDTQYF; CDR3 DNA: TGCGCCAGCAGCCCGAAGAGACCGCCGGATACGCAGTATTTT
D gene: -; V gene: TRBV2; J gene: TRBJ2-6; clone size: -; CDR3 protein: CASSLGVSGANVLTF; CDR3 DNA: TGTGCCAGCAGTTTGGGGGTCTCTGGGGCCAACGTCCTGACTTTC
D gene: -; V gene: TRBV7-2; J gene: TRBJ2-2; clone size: -; CDR3 protein: CARRRAANTGELFF; CDR3 DNA: TGTGCCAGGAGACGGGCGGCGAACACCGGGGAGCTGTTTTTT
D gene: -; V gene: TRBV6-6; J gene: TRBJ2-7; clone size: -; CDR3 protein: CASSPSGTSTGEQYF; CDR3 DNA: TGTGCCAGCAGTCCGTCTGGGACATCAACCGGAGAGCAGTACTTC
D gene: -; V gene: TRBV5-1; J gene: TRBJ1-2; clone size: -; CDR3 protein: CASSSTAGGRGYTF; CDR3 DNA: TGCGCCAGCAGCTCCACGGCGGGGGGCCGAGGCTACACCTTC
D gene: TRBD1; V gene: TRBV7-8; J gene: TRBJ1-2; clone size: -; CDR3 protein: CASSLLTGVNYGYTF; CDR3 DNA: TGTGCCAGCAGCTTATTGACAGGGGTTAACTATGGCTACACCTTC
D gene: -; V gene: TRBV4-2; J gene: TRBJ1-1; clone size: -; CDR3 protein: CASSRQRQTNTEAFF; CDR3 DNA: TGTGCCAGCAGCCGGCAGAGACAGACGAACACTGAAGCTTTCTTT
D gene: -; V gene: TRBV18; J gene: TRBJ2-1; clone size: -; CDR3 protein: CASSLPPEAGRTKYNEQFF; CDR3 DNA: TGTGCCAGCTCACTCCCCCCCGAGGCCGGTCGGACTAAGTACAATGAGCAGTTCTTC
D gene: -; V gene: TRBV7-8; J gene: TRBJ1-3; clone size: once; CDR3 protein: CASSTLPGPENEGNTIYF; CDR3 DNA: TGTGCCAGCAGCACCCTCCCGGGACCCGAGAACGAGGGAAACACCATATATTTT
D gene: -; V gene: TRBV7-6; J gene: TRBJ2-2; clone size: -; CDR3 protein: CASSNRLGNTGELFF; CDR3 DNA: TGTGCCAGCAGCAACAGACTAGGCAACACCGGGGAGCTGTTTTTT
D gene: TRBD2; V gene: TRBV2; J gene: TRBJ2-7; clone size: few; CDR3 protein: CASSGGLVYEQYF; CDR3 DNA: TGTGCCAGCAGTGGGGGACTAGTCTACGAGCAGTACTTC
D gene: -; V gene: TRBV19; J gene: TRBJ1-1; clone size: many; CDR3 protein: CASSSGLNTEAFF; CDR3 DNA: TGTGCCAGTAGTTCAGGGCTCAACACTGAAGCTTTCTTT
D gene: -; V gene: TRBV28; J gene: TRBJ2-7; clone size: few; CDR3 protein: CASSLLRGGYEQYF; CDR3 DNA: TGTGCCAGCAGTTTATTACGGGGAGGCTACGAGCAGTACTTC
D gene: -; V gene: TRBV9; J gene: TRBJ2-5; clone size: few; CDR3 protein: CASSVDRAETQYF; CDR3 DNA: TGTGCCAGCAGCGTAGACCGGGCGGAGACCCAGTACTTC
D gene: -; V gene: TRBV19; J gene: TRBJ1-5; clone size: few; CDR3 protein: CASSIARGSDQPQHF; CDR3 DNA: TGTGCCAGTAGTATAGCAAGGGGGTCCGATCAGCCCCAGCATTTT
D gene: TRBD1; V gene: TRBV28; J gene: TRBJ1-1; clone size: -; CDR3 protein: CASRGTGAGSTEAFF; CDR3 DNA: TGTGCCAGCAGGGGGACAGGGGCAGGGAGCACTGAAGCTTTCTTT
D gene: -; V gene: TRBV10-1; J gene: TRBJ2-1; clone size: -; CDR3 protein: CASSESTYNEQFF; CDR3 DNA: TGCGCCAGCAGTGAGTCGACGTACAATGAGCAGTTCTTC
D gene: -; V gene: TRBV7-8; J gene: TRBJ2-7; clone size: -; CDR3 protein: CASSPREPGSYEQYF; CDR3 DNA: TGTGCCAGCAGCCCTAGGGAGCCAGGCTCCTACGAGCAGTACTTC
D gene: -; V gene: TRBV29-1; J gene: TRBJ2-7; clone size: -; CDR3 protein: CSAESLSSYEQYF; CDR3 DNA: TGCAGCGCCGAGTCGCTTTCCTCCTACGAGCAGTACTTC
D gene: -; V gene: TRBV11-3; J gene: TRBJ2-1; clone size: -; CDR3 protein: CASSLEGRNEQFF; CDR3 DNA: TGTGCCAGCAGCTTAGAGGGCAGAAATGAGCAGTTCTTC
D gene: -; V gene: TRBV5-1; J gene: TRBJ2-2; clone size: once; CDR3 protein: CASSLAAANTGELFF; CDR3 DNA: TGCGCCAGCAGCTTGGCAGCGGCGAACACCGGGGAGCTGTTTTTT
D gene: TRBD2; V gene: TRBV9; J gene: TRBJ2-1; clone size: many; CDR3 protein: CASSPHAVSGGNNEQFF; CDR3 DNA: TGTGCCAGCAGCCCCCATGCTGTGAGCGGGGGAAACAATGAGCAGTTCTTC
D gene: -; V gene: TRBV5-8; J gene: TRBJ2-7; clone size: -; CDR3 protein: CASSFGDGSYEQYF; CDR3 DNA: TGTGCCAGCAGCTTCGGGGACGGATCCTACGAGCAGTACTTC
D gene: -; V gene: TRBV5-4; J gene: TRBJ2-3; clone size: -; CDR3 protein: CASSLRDFTDTQYF; CDR3 DNA: TGTGCCAGCAGCCTCCGGGACTTCACAGATACGCAGTATTTT